This record covers a single T cell receptor beta chain. This clonotype was seen more than once but under ten times. The antigen this receptor binds is unknown. Qualities for individual bases were not recorded, and no much larger clone is one base off. This specimen comes from a study of identical twins listed by TCRdb under 2016. With regard to the full study: TCR alpha and beta repertoires from monozygotic twins, unrelated adults of various ages and cord blood were deep-sequenced to test whether fetal clonotypes persist. Replicate twin experiments were performed at different times using different library preparation protocols to rule out contamination. Broader findings and caveats from the paper: Compared with coincidental sharing between unrelated individuals, an excess of low generation-probability sequences was observed among out-of-frame TCR alpha sequences shared between twins. Out-of-frame TCR alpha sharing in monozygotic twins was systematically underestimated by recombination models, whereas sharing between unrelated individuals was in agreement with the recombination models. Excess twin sharing in beta out-of-frame sequences was weaker because fewer shared sequences lowered the signal-to-noise ratio. Because the same donors could not be followed over many years, conclusions were based on cross-sectional statistical analysis. Abundant cord blood beta clonotypes carried fewer insertions; young adult naive repertoires showed a weaker similar trend, while memory repertoires showed none. Zero-insertion analyses could be partly confounded by invariant T cells such as MAIT and iNKT, though diverse VJ usage argued against such confounding for most clonotypes.

The library came from 5' RACE. Sequencing instrument: Illumina HiSeq 2000. Template switching introduced a universal primer binding site; the final cDNA contained a unique molecular identifier, enabling accurate counting of TCR cDNA molecules. Specific primers in the conserved constant-segment region were used to synthesize first-strand cDNA for the TCR alpha and beta chains. To control for contamination, each cDNA library was double barcoded with a SMART-Mk sample barcode plus Illumina barcodes. TruSeq adapter sequences along with Illumina sample barcodes were introduced in two successive PCR steps. The Illumina HiSeq platform was used with custom primers to sequence TCR alpha and beta cDNA libraries. The authors processed their data as follows. Unique molecular identifiers were extracted from raw reads with MiGEC, and CDR3 positions were determined with MiXCR. Recombination models were inferred per individual with the repgenHMM and IGoR tools using an EM algorithm. Shared clonotype analysis was performed with the tcR package in R, normalizing sharing by the product of cloneset sizes. To study raw recombination free of thymic and clonal selection effects, out-of-frame nonproductive sequences were analyzed. Starting from the raw public reads, TCRdb applied fastp trimming at Q25, assembled clones with MiXCR and retained in-frame beta chains. Every CDR3 protein is listed once, alongside the most common genes and DNA of its rows. What appears here as the V and J calls and clone size reflects TCRdb's work, not the paper's. The sample table shows approximately 550,000 distinct CDR3 sequences, and approximately 20% are seen once. Approximately 0.5% of the sample goes to the ten largest clones.

The V and J ends are trimmed by 2 bases and 2 bases, leaving 10 bases between them. The CDR1 and CDR2 encoded by the germline V gene are SGDLS and YYNGEE. The CDR3 contains 14 residues, cysteine and phenylalanine counted. The read is trimmed to its CDR3 DNA, 42 bases read in frame from base 1. All donors were healthy Caucasians. Three pairs of female monozygotic twins, all aged 18 to 29 years, were included in the twin cohort. CD4+ and CD8+ T cell populations were isolated with positive isolation kits from Invitrogen. The same specimen was also included in a second study, on yellow fever vaccine responses in identical twins. The second paper states: The T cell response to vaccination in identical twins was reported by the authors to appear partly convergent and partly personalized. In the study, vaccine-responding T cell clones were precisely tracked in identical twins.

The source material was CD4+ T cells sorted from blood. The clonotype comes from a woman in her late teens or twenties in good health. Here the chain combines TRBV9 and TRBJ2-5; the D assignment is uncertain and may be TRBD1 or TRBD2, with 5 bases supporting each. The CDR3 protein: CASSVGTIQETQYF. The bases are TGTGCCAGCAGCGTTGGGACCATACAAGAGACCCAGTACTTC.